This TCR beta chain was documented in a study of T cell responses to AZD1222 COVID-19 vaccine. On this clone itself: Its matching antigen is unknown.

General study results and limits: Mapped onto spike, vaccine-associated CD4 TCRs spanned it and were dominant at 160-218 and 743-854. Two AZD1222 administrations were followed by greater Spike-specific TCR breadth and depth.

Produced via immunoSEQ multiplex PCR; TCRdb's table is partial and in-frame only. The sample shows about 140,000 clones, over 85% of them seen only once. Per the germline V gene, CDR1 is LGHNA and CDR2 is YNFKEQ. The CDR3 is made up of 14 amino acids. With 0 bases removed from V and 7 bases from J, the gap between germline ends came to 9 bases. The source material was peripheral blood, sampled 28 days after the second AZD1222 dose. This TCR was recovered from an adult who received the AZD1222 COVID-19 vaccine. The chain joins TRBV4-2 to TRBJ1-4, with a possible D match to TRBD1 (5 bases). In DNA form, the CDR3 reads TGTGCCAGCAGCCAAGAAGACAGACGTGAAAAACTGTTTTTT. Protein sequence: CASSQEDRREKLFF.